These 10 T cell receptor beta chains came from one sample sequenced in a study of blood T cell repertoires in COVID-19. Data came from immunoSEQ multiplex PCR; TCRdb stores just in-frame clones and leaves some out. The sample shows over 250,000 clones, around 80% of them seen only once. Material: PBMCs or T cells enriched from blood (not recorded which). All receptors come from a man aged 25-45 years with acute COVID-19.

The chain links TRBV4-2 to TRBJ1-3; D is possibly TRBD1 (5 bases). Deletions cut 2 bases from V and 4 bases from J, with 15 bases between. The length of the CDR3 is 16 residues. From germline, CDR1 is LGHNA and CDR2 YNFKEQ. The CDR3 loop reads CASSQTQDLQGNTIYF. In DNA form, the CDR3 reads TGTGCCAGCAGCCAAACACAGGACCTGCAAGGAAACACCATATATTTT.

This chain connects TRBV4-1 to TRBJ2-7; tentatively, D is TRBD2 (6 bases). CDR1 and CDR2 from the germline V gene are MGHRA and YSYEKL. Trimming cost V 0 bases and J 4 bases, with 22 bases left between them. CDR3 size: 18 residues. The CDR3 bases are TGCGCCAGCAGCCAAGACTACCACTTGTCGGGGGTTCTATACGAGCAGTACGTC. This translates into CASSQDYHLSGVLYEQYV.

The CDR3 sequence is CASLSKTGELFF. The CDR3 bases are TGTGCCAGCTTATCTAAAACCGGGGAGCTGTTTTTT. V gene TRBV6-5 combines with J gene TRBJ2-2; D is unresolved. The V and J ends lost 8 bases and 5 bases respectively, with 9 bases between them. This CDR3 spans 12 amino acids. Germline V gene sequence: CDR1 MNHEY, CDR2 SVGAGI.

The chain links TRBV27 to TRBJ1-4; tentative D call: TRBD1 (6 bases). Germline V gene sequence: CDR1 MNHEY, CDR2 SMNVEV (reference sequence). This CDR3 has 16 residues. Trimming removed 5 bases at V and 8 bases at J, with 21 bases between. Written as DNA, the CDR3 is TGTGCCAGCAGTCCGACCTGGGGGCCCCCAGGGGAAAAACTGTTTTTT. This sequence encodes CASSPTWGPPGEKLFF.

The rearrangement links TRBV7-8 to TRBJ1-5; D uncertain. Between the trimmed V and J ends, which lost 3 bases and 6 bases, there was a span of 12 bases. The CDR3 is made up of 14 amino acids. The germline gives CDR1 SGHVS, CDR2 FQNEAQ. CDR3 in DNA: TGTGCCAGCAGCTTGCGGCTATCGGGTCAGCCCCAGCATTTT. Protein: CASSLRLSGQPQHF.

The chain couples TRBV7-2 to TRBJ1-2; 8 bases align to TRBD1. Unmatched junction bases numbered 8, after V lost 5 bases and J lost 3 bases. Germline lookup yields CDR1 SGHTA and CDR2 FQGNSA. This CDR3 contains 15 residues. CDR3 residues: CASSPRTGIDYGYTF. CDR3 sequence (DNA): TGTGCCAGCAGCCCACGGACAGGGATCGACTATGGCTACACCTTC.

This clone has a handful of counts. This chain joins TRBV5-4 and TRBJ1-2; tentatively, D is TRBD1 (6 bases). The CDR3 sequence is 15 residues long. Trimming stripped 2 bases from V and 2 bases from J, with 13 bases between. CDR1 is SGHNT and CDR2 is YYREEE in the germline V gene (reference sequence). As DNA, the CDR3 is TGTGCCAGCAGCTTCTTACAGGGACTAAACTATGGCTACACCTTC. Protein: CASSFLQGLNYGYTF.

This chain links TRBV19 with TRBJ2-1; TRBD1 matches at 7 bases. CDR1 and CDR2 (germline): LNHDA, SQIVND (reference sequence). After removal of 2 bases from V and 7 bases from J, the junction contained 8 bases not matched to a gene. This CDR3 is built from 15 residues. The CDR3 nucleotides read TGTGCCAGTAGTATAAGACTTGGCAGGGGGAATGAGCAGTTCTTC. This codes for CASSIRLGRGNEQFF.

The DNA of the CDR3 is TGTGCCAGTAGTATAGTAGGGACAGGGATGAATGAAAAACTGTTTTTT. As protein: CASSIVGTGMNEKLFF. The chain uses TRBV19 and TRBJ1-4; 9 bases match TRBD1. Germline lookup yields CDR1 LNHDA and CDR2 SQIVND (reference sequence). CDR3 length equals 16 residues. V was clipped by 1 base and J by 5 bases; unmatched bases: 5.

This chain links TRBV28 with TRBJ1-2, with 11 bases lining up with TRBD1. The J segment lost 8 bases and the V segment lost 4 bases, leaving 6 bases of the junction unmatched. Germline-derived CDR1 and CDR2 are MDHEN and SYDVKM. The CDR3 length is 14 residues. CDR3 in amino acids: CASSSGQGARGYTF. The DNA of the CDR3 is TGTGCCAGCAGTTCCGGACAGGGGGCGCGGGGCTACACCTTC.